The clone carrying this T cell receptor beta chain was seen a few times. Each CDR3 protein gets one entry after TCRdb re-called the PCR reads with MiXCR. The data show about 3,100 distinct CDR3 sequences, 25% to 30% seen once. These data are taken from a study of immune characterization of retroperitoneal liposarcoma. The sequencing sample was made of tumor tissue. The receptor's source is a female donor with retroperitoneal liposarcoma.

The CDR3 loop reads CASRSGTGLEKLFF. CDR3 nucleotides: TGTGCCAGCAGGTCCGGGACAGGGCTCGAAAAACTGTTTTTT. V is TRBV27 and J is TRBJ1-4, with 9 bases that match TRBD1. This CDR3 is 14 amino acids long. Germline V gives CDR1 MNHEY, CDR2 SMNVEV (reference sequence). V lost 6 bases, J lost 8 bases, and 7 bases stayed unmatched.